The text below deals with one T cell receptor (beta chain). No antigen is known for it. The data are from a study of T-cell memory formation after mild COVID-19. Study information: Among the donors, TCR clusters were largely specific to each donor.

Findings of the study overall: Contracting clones from day 15 to 85 showed balanced CD4/CD8; later expanders favored CD4+.

TCRdb re-called the 5' RACE reads through MiXCR, storing one row per CDR3 protein. The profile covers about 45,000 distinct CDR3 sequences, with about 7.3% appearing a single time and less than 1.5% taken by the ten largest. What was sequenced was PBMCs or a T cell subset sorted from them (not recorded which). The source is a man in his late teens or twenties who had mild COVID-19 (a few samples of this study predate the infection). Cell type and time point are not known.

CDR3 sequence (DNA): TGTGCCAGCAGGACGGGGGAGAGCTCTGGAAACACCATATATTTT. Translated: CASRTGESSGNTIYF. The chain links TRBV28 to TRBJ1-3; the D gene is possibly TRBD1 (5 bases). The CDR3 is 15 amino acids. With 6 bases removed from V and 0 bases from J, the gap between germline ends came to 12 bases. CDR1 MDHEN and CDR2 SYDVKM come from the germline V gene.